The clone carrying this TCR beta chain was detected a few times. Stated treatment: oral pan-JAK inhibitor, 5-10 mg twice daily. V was cut by 4 bases and J by 0 bases, with 14 bases left in between. CDR3 length: 16 residues. Germline loops: CDR1 SGDLS, CDR2 YYNGEE. The data belong to a study of CD8+ T cells in alopecia areata. RNA extraction and reverse transcription yielded cDNA as sequencing template. Assay: immunoSEQ multiplex PCR; the TCRdb copy retains only in-frame clones and omits some. The table shows about 200,000 clones, with 58% occurring only once. Sequencing used CD4+ T cells sorted from blood, obtained at week 24, from a patient treated with tofacitinib. This receptor was obtained from a human donor with alopecia areata. This chain uses TRBV9 with TRBJ1-3; maybe TRBD1 (5 bases). The CDR3 loop reads CASSPGTIHSGNTIYF. The CDR3 coding sequence is TGTGCCAGCAGCCCTGGGACCATACACTCTGGAAACACCATATATTTT.